These 5 T cell receptor beta chains were all obtained from the same sample, sequenced in a study of T-cell memory formation after mild COVID-19. One entry per CDR3 protein results from TCRdb running MiXCR on the 5' RACE reads. Here the sample spans about 300,000 distinct CDR3 sequences, just under 20% being singletons. Material: PBMCs or a T cell subset sorted from them (not recorded which). These receptors originate from a man aged 18 to 30 who had mild COVID-19 (a few samples of this study predate the infection). Cell type and time point are not known.

The gene calls are TRBV27 and TRBJ2-7; weak D call: TRBD2 (6 bases). Germline-derived CDR1 and CDR2 are MNHEY and SMNVEV (reference sequence). This CDR3 spans 13 amino acids. Deletions cut 4 bases from V and 7 bases from J, with 14 bases between. DNA of the CDR3: TGTGCCAGCAGTTGGTCAGGGACTCAGGAGCAGTACTTC. Its translation: CASSWSGTQEQYF.

The table lists this clonotype with a count of one. The V call is TRBV2, the J call TRBJ1-5, with D hard to call. V shed 8 bases and J shed 0 bases, with 14 bases lying between them. Germline CDR1 is SNHLY and CDR2 is FYNNEI. The CDR3 length is 15 residues. CDR3 sequence (DNA): TGTGCCAGCCTGATCCAGACGGGTAGCAATCAGCCCCAGCATTTT. Amino acids: CASLIQTGSNQPQHF. Variable domain in full (rest from reference TRBV2 and TRBJ1-5): EPEVTQTPSHQVTQMGQEVILRCVPISNHLYFYWYRQILGQKVEFLVSFYNNEISEKSEIFDDQFSVERPDGSNFTLKIRSTKLEDSAMYFCASLIQTGSNQPQHFGDGTRLSIL.

This clonotype was observed a handful of times. DNA for the CDR3: TGTGCCAGCAGCCATGGGACAGAGAACTCCTACGAGCAGTACTTC. Translating it yields CASSHGTENSYEQYF. The chain employs TRBV6-2 or TRBV6-3 and TRBJ2-7, with TRBD1 matching 7 bases. The CDR3 spans 15 residues. Germline V gene lookup returns CDR1 MNHEY and CDR2 SVGEGT. V gave up 6 bases and J gave up 0 bases; unmatched junction bases: 8.

The chain carries TRBV24-1 and TRBJ2-7; 7 bases line up with TRBD2. This CDR3 comprises 14 residues. Per the germline V gene, CDR1 is KGHDR and CDR2 is SFDVKD. Losses at the gene ends were 9 bases for V and 2 bases for J; bases not matched to a gene: 9. The CDR3 nucleotides are TGTGCCACCCCTCTAGCGGACCATACCTACGAGCAGTACGTC. Translated: CATPLADHTYEQYV.

The chain is built from TRBV4-3 and TRBJ2-5; 11 bases fit TRBD1. The ends lost 0 bases at V and 3 bases at J; junction bases unmatched: 9. Germline CDR1 reads LGHNA; CDR2 reads YSLEER. The CDR3 extends over 18 amino acids. CDR3 sequence reads: CASSQDLGTGGRKETQYF. CDR3 sequence (DNA): TGCGCCAGCAGCCAAGATCTCGGGACAGGGGGAAGGAAAGAGACCCAGTACTTC.